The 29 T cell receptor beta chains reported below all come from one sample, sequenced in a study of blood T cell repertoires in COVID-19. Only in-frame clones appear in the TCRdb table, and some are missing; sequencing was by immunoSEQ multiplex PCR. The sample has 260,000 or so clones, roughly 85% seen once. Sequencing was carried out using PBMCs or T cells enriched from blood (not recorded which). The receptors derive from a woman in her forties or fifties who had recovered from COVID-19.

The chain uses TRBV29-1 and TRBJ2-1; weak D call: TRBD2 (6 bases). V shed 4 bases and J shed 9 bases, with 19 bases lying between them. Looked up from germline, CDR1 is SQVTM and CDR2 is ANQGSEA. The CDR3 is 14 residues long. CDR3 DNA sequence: TGCAGCGTTGCCCCTCGCTCCCGGAGGGCTGAGCAGTTCTTC. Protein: CSVAPRSRRAEQFF.

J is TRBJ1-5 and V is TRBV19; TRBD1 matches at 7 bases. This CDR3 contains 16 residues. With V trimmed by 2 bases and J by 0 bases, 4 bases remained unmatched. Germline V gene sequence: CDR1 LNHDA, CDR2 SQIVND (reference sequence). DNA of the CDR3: TGTGCCAGTAGTATAACGGGACAGTATAGCAATCAGCCCCAGCATTTT. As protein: CASSITGQYSNQPQHF.

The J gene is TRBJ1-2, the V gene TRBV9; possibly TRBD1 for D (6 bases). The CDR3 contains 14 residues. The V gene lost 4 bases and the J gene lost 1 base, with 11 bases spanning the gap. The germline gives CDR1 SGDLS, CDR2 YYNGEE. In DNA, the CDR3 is TGTGCCAGCAGCATGGGACAAGGTAACTATGGCTACACCTTC. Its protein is CASSMGQGNYGYTF.

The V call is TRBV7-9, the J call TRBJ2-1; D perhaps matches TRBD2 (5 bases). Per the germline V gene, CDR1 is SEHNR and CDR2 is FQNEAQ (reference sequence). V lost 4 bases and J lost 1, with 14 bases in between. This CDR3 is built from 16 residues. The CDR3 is CASSSEDSKSYNEQFF. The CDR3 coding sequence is TGTGCCAGCAGCTCCGAGGACTCGAAGTCCTACAATGAGCAGTTCTTC.

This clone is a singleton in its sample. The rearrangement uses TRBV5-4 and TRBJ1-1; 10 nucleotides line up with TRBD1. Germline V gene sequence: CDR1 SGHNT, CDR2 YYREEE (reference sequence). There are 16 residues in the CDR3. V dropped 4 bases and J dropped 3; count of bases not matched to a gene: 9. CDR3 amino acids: CASSPDGTGEYTEAFF. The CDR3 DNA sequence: TGTGCCAGCAGCCCGGACGGGACAGGGGAGTACACTGAAGCTTTCTTT.

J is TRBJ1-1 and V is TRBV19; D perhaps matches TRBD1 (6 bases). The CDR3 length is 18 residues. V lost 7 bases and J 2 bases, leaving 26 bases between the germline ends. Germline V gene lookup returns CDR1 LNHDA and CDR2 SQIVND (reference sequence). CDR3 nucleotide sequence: TGTGCCAGTAATGTATGGGGACACAAGGGAAGGGGAAACACTGAAGCTTTCTTT. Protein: CASNVWGHKGRGNTEAFF.

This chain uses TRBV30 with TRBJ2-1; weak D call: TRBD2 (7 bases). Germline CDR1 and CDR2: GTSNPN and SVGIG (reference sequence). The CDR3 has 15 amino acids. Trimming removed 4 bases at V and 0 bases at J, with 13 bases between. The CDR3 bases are TGTGCCTGGACAAAGGGGGACTACTCCTACAATGAGCAGTTCTTC. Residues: CAWTKGDYSYNEQFF.

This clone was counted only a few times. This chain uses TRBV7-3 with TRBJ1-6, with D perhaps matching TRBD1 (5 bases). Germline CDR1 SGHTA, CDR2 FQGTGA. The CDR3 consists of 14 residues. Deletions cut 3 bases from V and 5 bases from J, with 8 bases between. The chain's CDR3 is CASSFGTNNSPLHF. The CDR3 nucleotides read TGTGCCAGCAGCTTCGGGACTAATAATTCACCCCTCCACTTT.

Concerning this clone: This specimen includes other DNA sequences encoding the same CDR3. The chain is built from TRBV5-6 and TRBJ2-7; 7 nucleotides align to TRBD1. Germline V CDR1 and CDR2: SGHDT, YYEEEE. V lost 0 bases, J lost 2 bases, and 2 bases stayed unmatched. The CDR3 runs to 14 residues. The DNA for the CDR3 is TGTGCCAGCAGCTTGGGGGACAGTCCCTACGAGCAGTACTTC. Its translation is CASSLGDSPYEQYF.

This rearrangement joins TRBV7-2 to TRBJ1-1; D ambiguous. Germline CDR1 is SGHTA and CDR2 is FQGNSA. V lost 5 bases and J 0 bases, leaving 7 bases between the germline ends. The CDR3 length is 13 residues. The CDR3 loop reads CASSKQMNTEAFF. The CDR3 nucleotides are TGTGCCAGCAGCAAACAGATGAACACTGAAGCTTTCTTT.

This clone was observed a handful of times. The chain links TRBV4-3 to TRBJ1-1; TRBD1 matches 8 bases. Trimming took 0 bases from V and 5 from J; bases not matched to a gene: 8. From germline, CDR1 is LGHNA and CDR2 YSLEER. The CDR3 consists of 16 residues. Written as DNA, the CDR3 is TGCGCCAGCAGCCAAGATCCCGGACAGGGTGGTACTGAAGCTTTCTTT. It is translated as CASSQDPGQGGTEAFF.

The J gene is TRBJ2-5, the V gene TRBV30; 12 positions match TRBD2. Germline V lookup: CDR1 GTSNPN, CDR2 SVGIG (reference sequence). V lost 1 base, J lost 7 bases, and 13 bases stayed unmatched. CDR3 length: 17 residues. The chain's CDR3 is CAWSATSGRTFFRTQYF. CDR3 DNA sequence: TGTGCCTGGAGTGCCACTAGCGGGAGGACCTTCTTCAGGACCCAGTACTTC.

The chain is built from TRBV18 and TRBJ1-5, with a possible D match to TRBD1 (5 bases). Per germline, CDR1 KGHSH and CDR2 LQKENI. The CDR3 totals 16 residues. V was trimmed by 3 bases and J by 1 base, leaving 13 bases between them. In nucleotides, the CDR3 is TGTGCCAGCTCACCCTCGGGGGTATTAAGCAATCAGCCCCAGCATTTT. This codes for CASSPSGVLSNQPQHF.

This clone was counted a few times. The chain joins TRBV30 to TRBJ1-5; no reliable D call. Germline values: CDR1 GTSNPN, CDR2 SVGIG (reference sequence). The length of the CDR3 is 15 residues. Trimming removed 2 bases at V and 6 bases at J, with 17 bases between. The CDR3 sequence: CAWSTNPERGQPQHF. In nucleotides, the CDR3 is TGTGCCTGGAGTACCAACCCCGAGCGAGGTCAGCCCCAGCATTTT.

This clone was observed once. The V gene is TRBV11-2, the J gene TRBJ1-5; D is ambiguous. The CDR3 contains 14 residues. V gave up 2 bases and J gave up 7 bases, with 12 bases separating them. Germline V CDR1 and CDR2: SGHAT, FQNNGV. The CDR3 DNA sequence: TGTGCCAGCAGCTTACCGGGAAGACACCAGCCCCAGCATTTT. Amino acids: CASSLPGRHQPQHF.

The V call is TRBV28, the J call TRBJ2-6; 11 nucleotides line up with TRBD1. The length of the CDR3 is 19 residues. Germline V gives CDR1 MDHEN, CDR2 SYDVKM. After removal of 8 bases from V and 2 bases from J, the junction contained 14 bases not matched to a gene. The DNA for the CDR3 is TGTGCCAGCCTGAAAGGACACGGGACAGGGGGGACTGGGGCCAACGTCCTGACTTTC. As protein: CASLKGHGTGGTGANVLTF.

The CDR3 sequence is CAWDRRQGSEQYF. In DNA, the CDR3 is TGTGCCTGGGACCGACGACAGGGAAGCGAGCAGTACTTC. V usage is TRBV30 and J usage is TRBJ2-7, with TRBD1 matching over 7 bases. The CDR3 is 13 amino acids. Germline assignment: CDR1 GTSNPN and CDR2 SVGIG (reference sequence). The V gene end was trimmed by 5 bases and the J gene end by 6 bases; junction bases not matched to a gene: 10.

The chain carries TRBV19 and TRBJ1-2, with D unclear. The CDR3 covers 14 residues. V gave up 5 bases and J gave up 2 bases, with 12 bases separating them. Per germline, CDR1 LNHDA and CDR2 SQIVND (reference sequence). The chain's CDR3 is CASSSPGTNYGYTF. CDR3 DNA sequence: TGTGCCAGTAGTTCGCCAGGAACAAACTATGGCTACACCTTC.

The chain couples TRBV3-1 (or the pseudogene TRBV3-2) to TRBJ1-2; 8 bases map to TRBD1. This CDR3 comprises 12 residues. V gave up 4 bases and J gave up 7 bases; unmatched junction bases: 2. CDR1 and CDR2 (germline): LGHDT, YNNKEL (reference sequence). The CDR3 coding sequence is TGTGCCAGCAGCCCCGACAGGGGTGGCTACACCTTC. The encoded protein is CASSPDRGGYTF.

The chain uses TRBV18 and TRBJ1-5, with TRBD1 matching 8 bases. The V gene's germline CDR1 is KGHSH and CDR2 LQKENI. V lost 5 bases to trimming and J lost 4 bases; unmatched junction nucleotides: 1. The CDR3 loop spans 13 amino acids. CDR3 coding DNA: TGTGCCAGCTCAAGGACAGGGAATCAGCCCCAGCATTTT. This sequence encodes CASSRTGNQPQHF.

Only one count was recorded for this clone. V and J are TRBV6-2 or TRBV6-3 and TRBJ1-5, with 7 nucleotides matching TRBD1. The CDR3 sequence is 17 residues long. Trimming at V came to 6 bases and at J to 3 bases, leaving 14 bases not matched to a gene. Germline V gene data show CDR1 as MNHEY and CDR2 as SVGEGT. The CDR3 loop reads CASSAGQWGPINQPQHF. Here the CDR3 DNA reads TGTGCCAGCAGCGCGGGACAGTGGGGCCCAATCAATCAGCCCCAGCATTTT.

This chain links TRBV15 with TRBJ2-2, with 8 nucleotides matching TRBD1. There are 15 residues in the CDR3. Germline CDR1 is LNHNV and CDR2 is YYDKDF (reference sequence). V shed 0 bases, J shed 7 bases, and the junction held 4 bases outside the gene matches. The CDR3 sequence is CATSRDRGRSGELFF. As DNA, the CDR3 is TGTGCCACCAGCAGAGACAGGGGGCGAAGCGGGGAGCTGTTTTTT. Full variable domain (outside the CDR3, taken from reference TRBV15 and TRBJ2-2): DAMVIQNPRYQVTQFGKPVTLSCSQTLNHNVMYWYQQKSSQAPKLLFHYYDKDFNNEADTPDNFQSRRPNTSFCFLDIRSPGLGDTAMYLCATSRDRGRSGELFFGEGSRLTVL.

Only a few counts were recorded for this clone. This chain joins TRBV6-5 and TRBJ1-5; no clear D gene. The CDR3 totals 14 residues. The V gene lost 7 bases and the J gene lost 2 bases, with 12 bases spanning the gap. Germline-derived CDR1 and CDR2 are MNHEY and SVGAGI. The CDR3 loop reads CASKEGSGNQPQHF. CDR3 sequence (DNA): TGTGCCAGCAAGGAGGGATCGGGCAATCAGCCCCAGCATTTT.

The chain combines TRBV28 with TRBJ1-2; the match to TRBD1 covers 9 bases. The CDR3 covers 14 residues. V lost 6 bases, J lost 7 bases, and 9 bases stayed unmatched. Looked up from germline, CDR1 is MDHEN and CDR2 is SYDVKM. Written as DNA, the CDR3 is TGTGCCAGCAGCCGGGACAGGGATTATGGTGGCTACACCTTC. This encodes CASSRDRDYGGYTF.

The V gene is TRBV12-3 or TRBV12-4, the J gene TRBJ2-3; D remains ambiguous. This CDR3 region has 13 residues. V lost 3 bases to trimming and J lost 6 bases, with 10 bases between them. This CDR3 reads CASSFPPRDTQYF. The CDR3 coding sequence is TGTGCCAGCAGTTTTCCCCCCAGGGATACGCAGTATTTT.

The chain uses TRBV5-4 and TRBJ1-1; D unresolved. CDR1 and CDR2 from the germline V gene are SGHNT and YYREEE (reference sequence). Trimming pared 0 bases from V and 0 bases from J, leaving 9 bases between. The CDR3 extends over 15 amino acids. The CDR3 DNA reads TGTGCCAGCAGCTTGGATACGGAGATGAACACTGAAGCTTTCTTT. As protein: CASSLDTEMNTEAFF. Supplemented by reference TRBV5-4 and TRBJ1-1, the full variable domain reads ETGVTQSPTHLIKTRGQQVTLRCSSQSGHNTVSWYQQALGQGPQFIFQYYREEENGRGNFPPRFSGLQFPNYSSELNVNALELDDSALYLCASSLDTEMNTEAFFGQGTRLTVV.

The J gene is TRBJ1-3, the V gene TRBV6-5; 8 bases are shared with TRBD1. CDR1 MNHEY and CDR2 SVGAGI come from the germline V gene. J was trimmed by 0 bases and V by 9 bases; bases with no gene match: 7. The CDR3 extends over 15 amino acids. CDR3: CASSIDRGSGNTIYF. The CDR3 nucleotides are TGTGCCAGTTCTATTGACAGGGGCTCTGGAAACACCATATATTTT.

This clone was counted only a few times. The CDR3 sequence is CASSRDRGGGELFF. The CDR3 DNA reads TGTGCCAGCAGTCGGGACAGGGGAGGAGGGGAGCTGTTTTTT. This chain uses TRBV7-2 with TRBJ2-2, with 10 bases that match TRBD1. Germline-derived CDR1 and CDR2 are SGHTA and FQGNSA. Unmatched junction bases numbered 6, after V lost 6 bases and J lost 8 bases. CDR3 length: 14 amino acids. The variable domain in full, completed from reference TRBV7-2 and TRBJ2-2, reads GAGVSQSPSNKVTEKGKDVELRCDPISGHTALYWYRQSLGQGLEFLIYFQGNSAPDKSGLPSDRFSAERTGGSVSTLTIQRTQQEDSAVYLCASSRDRGGGELFFGEGSRLTVL.

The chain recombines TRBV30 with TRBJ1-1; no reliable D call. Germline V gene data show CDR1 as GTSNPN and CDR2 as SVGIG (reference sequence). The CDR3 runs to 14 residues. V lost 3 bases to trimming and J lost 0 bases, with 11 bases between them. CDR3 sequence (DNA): TGTGCCTGGAGCGGGGAACTCATGAACACTGAAGCTTTCTTT. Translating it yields CAWSGELMNTEAFF.